This T cell receptor (beta chain) was identified during a study of T cells in Graves' hyperthyroidism and ophthalmopathy. Broader study findings: Ophthalmopathy, which appeared later, was predicted by the model a median approximately six months before onset. Most clonotypes expanded in thyroid above 0.001 were likewise present in blood.

Ten or more counts support this clonotype. Its antigen is as yet unknown. Germline V CDR1 and CDR2: SGHKS, YYEKEE (reference sequence). V dropped 4 bases and J dropped 4 bases, with 20 bases sitting between them. The CDR3 runs 16 residues. It was RNA transcripts that yielded the amplified TCR beta CDR3 regions. The study used the HTBI primer set for a first-round RT-PCR of the TCR CDR3. TCRdb re-called the multiplex PCR reads with MiXCR, one entry per CDR3 protein. The repertoire holds 610,000 or so distinct CDR3 sequences, with around 45% as singletons. Uncontrolled infection, other autoimmune disease, pregnancy or lactation disqualified patients from enrolment. Clinical symptoms, serum thyroxine and TRAb, thyroid ultrasound and orbital computed tomography together formed the diagnostic basis.

Material for sequencing was peripheral blood or thyroid tissue (not recorded which). This clonotype was sampled from a woman between 18 and 29 years old with Graves' hyperthyroidism. The chain combines TRBV5-5 with TRBJ1-2; D is possibly TRBD1 (5 bases). The CDR3 here is CASSPDRSGRRYGYTF. DNA of the CDR3: TGTGCCAGCAGCCCCGACAGATCCGGGCGTCGCTATGGCTACACCTTC.